This TCR beta chain was sequenced during a study of cytomegalovirus exposure and HLA in healthy donors. Primers: 60 Vbeta forward and 13 Jbeta reverse. Generated by immunoSEQ multiplex PCR, the TCRdb table keeps only in-frame clones and is missing some. Of 150,000 to 200,000 clones listed, about 77% are singletons. Trimming took 4 bases from V and 1 from J; bases not matched to a gene: 8. The CDR3 loop spans 16 amino acids. Per germline, CDR1 MNHEY and CDR2 SVGAGI. This sequence originates from a woman aged 30 to 39 in good health and CMV-seropositive. The chain is built from TRBV6-5 and TRBJ1-2; 8 bases agree with TRBD1. Sequenced material: PBMCs. CDR3 bases: TGTGCCAGCAGTTTGACAGGGGACCTTCTTAACTATGGCTACACCTTC. Its protein is CASSLTGDLLNYGYTF.